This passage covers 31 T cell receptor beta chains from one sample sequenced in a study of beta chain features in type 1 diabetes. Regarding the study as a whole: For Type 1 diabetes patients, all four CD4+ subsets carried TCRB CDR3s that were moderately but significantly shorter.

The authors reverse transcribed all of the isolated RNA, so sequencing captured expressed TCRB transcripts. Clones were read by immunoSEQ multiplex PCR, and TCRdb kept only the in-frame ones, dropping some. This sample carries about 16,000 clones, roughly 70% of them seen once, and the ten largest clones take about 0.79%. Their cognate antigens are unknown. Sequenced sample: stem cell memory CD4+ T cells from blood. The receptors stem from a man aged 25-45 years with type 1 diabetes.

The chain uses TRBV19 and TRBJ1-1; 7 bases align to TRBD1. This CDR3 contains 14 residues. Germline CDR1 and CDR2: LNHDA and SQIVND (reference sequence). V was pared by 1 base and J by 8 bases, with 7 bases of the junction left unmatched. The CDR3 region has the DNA TGTGCCAGTAGTATAGCATCGACAGGGCTAGAAGCTTTCTTT. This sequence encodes CASSIASTGLEAFF.

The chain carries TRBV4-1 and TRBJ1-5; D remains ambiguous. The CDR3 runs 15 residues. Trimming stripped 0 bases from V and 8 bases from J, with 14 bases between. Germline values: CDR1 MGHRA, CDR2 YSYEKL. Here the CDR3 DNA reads TGCGCCAGCAGCCAAGAGCGGGGTTATCTAAAGCCCCAGCATTTT. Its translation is CASSQERGYLKPQHF.

This chain's CDR3 is CSATSGGGYEQYF. DNA of the CDR3: TGCAGCGCAACTAGCGGGGGGGGGTACGAGCAGTACTTC. This sequence joins TRBV29-1 and TRBJ2-7, with 13 bases lining up with TRBD2. The V segment lost 7 bases and the J segment 4 bases; nucleotides outside the gene matches: 4. CDR3 length: 13 residues. The V gene's germline CDR1 is SQVTM and CDR2 ANQGSEA.

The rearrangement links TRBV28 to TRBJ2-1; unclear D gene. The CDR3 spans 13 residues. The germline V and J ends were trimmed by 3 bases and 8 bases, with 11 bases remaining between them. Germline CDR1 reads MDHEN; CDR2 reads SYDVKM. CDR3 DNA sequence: TGTGCCAGCAGTTTCGATAGTACGGATGAGCAGTTCTTC. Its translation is CASSFDSTDEQFF.

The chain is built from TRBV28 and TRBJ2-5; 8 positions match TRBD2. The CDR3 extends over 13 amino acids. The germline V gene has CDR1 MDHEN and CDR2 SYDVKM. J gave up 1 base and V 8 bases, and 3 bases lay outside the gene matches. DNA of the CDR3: TGTGCCAGCCAAAGCGGGGGCCAAGAGACCCAGTACTTC. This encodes CASQSGGQETQYF.

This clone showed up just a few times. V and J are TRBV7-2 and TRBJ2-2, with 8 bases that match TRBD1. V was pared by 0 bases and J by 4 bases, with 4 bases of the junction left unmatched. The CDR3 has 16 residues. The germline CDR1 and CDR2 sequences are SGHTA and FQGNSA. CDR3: CASSLAPQGVTGELFF. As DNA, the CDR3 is TGTGCCAGCAGCTTAGCCCCACAGGGGGTCACCGGGGAGCTGTTTTTT.

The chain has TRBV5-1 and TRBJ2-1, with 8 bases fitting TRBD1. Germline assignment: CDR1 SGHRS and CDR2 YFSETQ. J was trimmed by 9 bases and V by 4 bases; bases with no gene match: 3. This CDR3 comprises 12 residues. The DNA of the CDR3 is TGCGCCAGCAGCATACAGGGGGGTGAGCAGTTCTTC. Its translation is CASSIQGGEQFF.

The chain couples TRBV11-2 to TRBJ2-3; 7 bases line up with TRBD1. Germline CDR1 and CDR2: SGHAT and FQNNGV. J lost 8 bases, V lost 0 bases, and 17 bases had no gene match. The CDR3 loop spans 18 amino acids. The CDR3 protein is CASSLDYLMGTERSTQYF. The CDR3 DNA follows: TGTGCCAGCAGCTTAGATTATCTGATGGGGACAGAGCGATCTACGCAGTATTTT.

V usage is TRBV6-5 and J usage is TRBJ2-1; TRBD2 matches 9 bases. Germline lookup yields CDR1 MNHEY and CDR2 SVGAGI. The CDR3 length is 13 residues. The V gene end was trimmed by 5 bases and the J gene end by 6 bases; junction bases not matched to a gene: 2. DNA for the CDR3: TGTGCCAGCAGTAAGGGACTAGCCAATGAGCAGTTCTTC. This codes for CASSKGLANEQFF.

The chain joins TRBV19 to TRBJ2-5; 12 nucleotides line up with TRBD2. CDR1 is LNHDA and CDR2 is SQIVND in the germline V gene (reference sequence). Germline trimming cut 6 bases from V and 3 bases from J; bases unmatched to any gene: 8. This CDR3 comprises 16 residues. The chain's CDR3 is CASSPQTSGGKETQYF. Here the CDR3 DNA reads TGTGCCAGTAGCCCTCAGACTAGCGGGGGTAAAGAGACCCAGTACTTC.

The DNA of the CDR3 is TGTGCCTACGACAGGGTATCCTACGAGCAGTACTTC. This gives the protein CAYDRVSYEQYF. The gene calls are TRBV30 and TRBJ2-7; TRBD1 agrees at 7 bases. CDR1 is GTSNPN, CDR2 SVGIG, per germline (reference sequence). V trimming: 7 bases; J trimming: 1 base; junction bases outside the gene matches: 4. The CDR3 totals 12 residues.

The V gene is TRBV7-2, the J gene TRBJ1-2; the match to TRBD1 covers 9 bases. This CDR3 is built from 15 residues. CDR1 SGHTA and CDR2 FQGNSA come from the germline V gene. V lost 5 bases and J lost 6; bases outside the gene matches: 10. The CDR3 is CASSLLNTGGDGYTF. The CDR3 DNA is TGTGCCAGCAGCCTCCTTAATACAGGGGGCGATGGCTACACCTTC.

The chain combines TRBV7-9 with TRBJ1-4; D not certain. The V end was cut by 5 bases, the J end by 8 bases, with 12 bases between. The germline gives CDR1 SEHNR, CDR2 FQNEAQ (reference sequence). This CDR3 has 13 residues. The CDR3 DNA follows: TGTGCCAGCAGCACCGGGTCGGGGGAAAAACTGTTTTTT. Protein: CASSTGSGEKLFF.

CDR3 in amino acids: CASSEGQGPPYF. The CDR3 bases are TGTGCCAGCAGTGAGGGGCAGGGTCCTCCGTACTTC. The gene calls are TRBV2 and TRBJ2-7, with a tentative D call TRBD1 (5 bases). The CDR3 runs 12 residues. The germline CDR1 and CDR2 sequences are SNHLY and FYNNEI. V lost 3 bases, J lost 12 bases, and 15 bases lay in between.

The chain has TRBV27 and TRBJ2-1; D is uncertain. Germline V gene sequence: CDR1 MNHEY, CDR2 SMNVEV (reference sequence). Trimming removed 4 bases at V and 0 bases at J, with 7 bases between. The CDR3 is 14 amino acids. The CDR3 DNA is TGTGCCAGCAGTTATAAGAGCTCCTACAATGAGCAGTTCTTC. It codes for CASSYKSSYNEQFF.

The CDR3 loop reads CASSIRPRGAYGPQHF. The CDR3 region has the DNA TGTGCCAGTAGTATAAGGCCCAGGGGGGCCTACGGGCCCCAGCATTTT. The chain employs TRBV19 and TRBJ1-5; 7 nucleotides agree with TRBD1. This CDR3 comprises 16 residues. CDR1 and CDR2 from the germline V gene are LNHDA and SQIVND (reference sequence). V shed 2 bases and J 9 bases; nucleotides not matched to a gene: 13.

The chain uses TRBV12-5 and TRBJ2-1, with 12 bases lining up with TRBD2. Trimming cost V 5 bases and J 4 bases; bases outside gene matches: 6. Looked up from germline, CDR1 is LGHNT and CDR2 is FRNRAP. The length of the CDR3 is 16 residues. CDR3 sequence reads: CASGPRTSGAYNEQFF. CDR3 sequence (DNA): TGTGCTAGTGGTCCCCGGACTAGCGGGGCTTACAATGAGCAGTTCTTC. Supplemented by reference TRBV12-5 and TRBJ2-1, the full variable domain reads DARVTQTPRHKVTEMGQEVTMRCQPILGHNTVFWYRQTMMQGLELLAYFRNRAPLDDSGMPKDRFSAEMPDATLATLKIQPSEPRDSAVYFCASGPRTSGAYNEQFFGPGTRLTVL.

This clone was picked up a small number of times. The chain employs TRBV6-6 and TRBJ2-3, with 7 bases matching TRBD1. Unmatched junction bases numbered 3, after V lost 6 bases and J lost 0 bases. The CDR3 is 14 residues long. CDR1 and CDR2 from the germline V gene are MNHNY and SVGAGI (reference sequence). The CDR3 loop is CASRRTGSTDTQYF. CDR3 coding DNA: TGTGCCAGCAGGAGGACAGGAAGCACAGATACGCAGTATTTT.

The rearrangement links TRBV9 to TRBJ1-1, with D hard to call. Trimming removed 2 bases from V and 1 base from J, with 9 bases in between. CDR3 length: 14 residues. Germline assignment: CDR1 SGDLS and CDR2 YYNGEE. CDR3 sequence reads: CASSVRGGNTEAFF. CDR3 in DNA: TGTGCCAGCAGCGTCCGGGGTGGGAACACTGAAGCTTTCTTT.

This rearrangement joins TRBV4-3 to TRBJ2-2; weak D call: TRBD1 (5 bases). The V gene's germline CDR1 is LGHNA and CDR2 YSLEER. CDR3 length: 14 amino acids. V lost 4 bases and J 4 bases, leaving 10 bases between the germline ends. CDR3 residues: CASSLTGPTGELFF. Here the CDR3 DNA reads TGCGCCAGCAGCCTCACAGGACCCACCGGGGAGCTGTTTTTT.

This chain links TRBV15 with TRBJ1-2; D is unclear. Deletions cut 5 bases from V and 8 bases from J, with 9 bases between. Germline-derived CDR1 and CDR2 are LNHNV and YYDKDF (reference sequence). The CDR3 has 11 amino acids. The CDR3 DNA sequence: TGTGCCACCAGCCACCCCGAGGGCTACACCTTC. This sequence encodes CATSHPEGYTF.

The CDR3 loop reads CASSAGAGTGFYEQYF. Here the CDR3 DNA reads TGTGCCAGCAGCGCAGGGGCCGGGACAGGGTTCTACGAGCAGTACTTC. V gene TRBV9 combines with J gene TRBJ2-7, with 9 nucleotides matching TRBD1. V gave up 3 bases and J gave up 3 bases; unmatched junction bases: 10. The germline CDR1 and CDR2 sequences are SGDLS and YYNGEE. The CDR3 runs 16 residues.

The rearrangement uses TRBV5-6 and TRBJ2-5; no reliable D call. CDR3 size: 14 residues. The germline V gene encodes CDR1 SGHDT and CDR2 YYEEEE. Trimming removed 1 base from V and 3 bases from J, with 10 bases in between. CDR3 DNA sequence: TGTGCCAGCAGCTTGAAGGTCCGGGAAGAGACCCAGTACTTC. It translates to CASSLKVREETQYF. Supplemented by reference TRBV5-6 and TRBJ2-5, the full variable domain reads DAGVTQSPTHLIKTRGQQVTLRCSPKSGHDTVSWYQQALGQGPQFIFQYYEEEERQRGNFPDRFSGHQFPNYSSELNVNALLLGDSALYLCASSLKVREETQYFGPGTRLLVL.

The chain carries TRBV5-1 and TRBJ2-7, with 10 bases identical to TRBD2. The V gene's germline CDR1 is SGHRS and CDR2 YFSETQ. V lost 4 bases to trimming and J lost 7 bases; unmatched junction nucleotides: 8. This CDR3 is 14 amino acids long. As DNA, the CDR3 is TGCGCCAGCAGCCCTCTAACTAGCGGGAATGAGCAGTACTTC. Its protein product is CASSPLTSGNEQYF.

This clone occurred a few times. Here the CDR3 DNA reads TGCAGCGTTGATTCTCGGGGTGAGACCCAGTACTTC. Its translation: CSVDSRGETQYF. This chain links TRBV29-1 with TRBJ2-5; D is possibly TRBD2 (5 bases). This CDR3 comprises 12 residues. In germline, CDR1 is SQVTM, CDR2 ANQGSEA. Deletions cut 3 bases from V and 5 bases from J, with 10 bases between.

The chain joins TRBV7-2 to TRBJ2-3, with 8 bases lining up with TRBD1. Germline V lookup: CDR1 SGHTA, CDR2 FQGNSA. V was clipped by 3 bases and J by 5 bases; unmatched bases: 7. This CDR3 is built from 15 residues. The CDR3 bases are TGTGCCAGCAGCTTGCGCCAGGGGGCTGGAGATACGCAGTATTTT. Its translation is CASSLRQGAGDTQYF.

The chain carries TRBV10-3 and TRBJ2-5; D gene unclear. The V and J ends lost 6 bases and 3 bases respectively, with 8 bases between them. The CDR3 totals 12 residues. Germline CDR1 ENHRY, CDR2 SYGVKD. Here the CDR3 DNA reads TGTGCCATCAGCCTGACAAAAGAGACCCAGTACTTC. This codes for CAISLTKETQYF.

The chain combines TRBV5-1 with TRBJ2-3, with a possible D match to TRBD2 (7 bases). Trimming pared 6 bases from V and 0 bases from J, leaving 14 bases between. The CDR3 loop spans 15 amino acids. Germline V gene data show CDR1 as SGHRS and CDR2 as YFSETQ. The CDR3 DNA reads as TGCGCCAGCACCACCGCGGGGGCTAGCACAGATACGCAGTATTTT. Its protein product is CASTTAGASTDTQYF.

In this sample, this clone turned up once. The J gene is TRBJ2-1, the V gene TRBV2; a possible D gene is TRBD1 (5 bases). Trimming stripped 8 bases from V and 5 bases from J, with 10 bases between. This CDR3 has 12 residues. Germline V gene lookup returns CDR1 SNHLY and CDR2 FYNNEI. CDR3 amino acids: CASRAGHNEQFF. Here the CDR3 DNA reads TGTGCCAGCCGGGCAGGGCACAATGAGCAGTTCTTC.

The CDR3 DNA is TGTGCCAGCACCCCCCTGGATACGCAGTATTTT. Amino acid sequence: CASTPLDTQYF. The genes are TRBV11-2 and TRBJ2-3; no reliable D call. Germline V gives CDR1 SGHAT, CDR2 FQNNGV. V shed 7 bases and J shed 6 bases, with 8 bases lying between them. The CDR3 runs to 11 residues.

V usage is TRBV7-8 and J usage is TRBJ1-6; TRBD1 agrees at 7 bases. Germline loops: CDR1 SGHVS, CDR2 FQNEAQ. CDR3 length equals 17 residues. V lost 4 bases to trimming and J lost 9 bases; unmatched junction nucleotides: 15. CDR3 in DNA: TGTGCCAGCAGCTGGGGGACAGCCCTTCGGCGAGGTTCACCCCTCCACTTT. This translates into CASSWGTALRRGSPLHF. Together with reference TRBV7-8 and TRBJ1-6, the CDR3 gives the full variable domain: GAGVSQSPRYKVAKRGQDVALRCDPISGHVSLFWYQQALGQGPEFLTYFQNEAQLDKSGLPSDRFFAERPEGSVSTLKIQRTQQEDSAVYLCASSWGTALRRGSPLHFGNGTRLTVT.